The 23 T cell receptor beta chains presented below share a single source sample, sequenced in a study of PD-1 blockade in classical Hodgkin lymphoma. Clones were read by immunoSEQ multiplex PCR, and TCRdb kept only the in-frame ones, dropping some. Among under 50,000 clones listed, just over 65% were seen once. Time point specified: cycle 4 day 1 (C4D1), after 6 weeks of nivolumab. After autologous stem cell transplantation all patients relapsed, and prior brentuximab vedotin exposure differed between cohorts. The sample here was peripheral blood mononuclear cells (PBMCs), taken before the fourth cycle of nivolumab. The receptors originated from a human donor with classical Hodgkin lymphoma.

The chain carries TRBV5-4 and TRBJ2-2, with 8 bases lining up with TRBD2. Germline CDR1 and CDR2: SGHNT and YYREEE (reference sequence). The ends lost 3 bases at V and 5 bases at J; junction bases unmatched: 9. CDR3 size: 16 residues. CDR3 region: CASSSTGTSYTGELFF. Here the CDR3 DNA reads TGTGCCAGCAGCTCGACCGGGACTAGTTATACCGGGGAGCTGTTTTTT.

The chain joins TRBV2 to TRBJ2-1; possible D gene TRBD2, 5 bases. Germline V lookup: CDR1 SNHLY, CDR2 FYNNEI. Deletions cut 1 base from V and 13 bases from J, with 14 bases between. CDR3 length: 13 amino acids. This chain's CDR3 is CASSEGKGGGQFF. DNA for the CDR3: TGTGCCAGCAGTGAAGGGAAGGGCGGAGGTCAGTTCTTC.

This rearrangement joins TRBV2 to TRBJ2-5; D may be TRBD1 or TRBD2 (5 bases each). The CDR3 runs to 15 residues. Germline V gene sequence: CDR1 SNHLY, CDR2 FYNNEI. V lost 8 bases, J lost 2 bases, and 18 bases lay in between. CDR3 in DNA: TGTGCCAGCCTTGCGGACGGGACCCTACAAGAGACCCAGTACTTC. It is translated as CASLADGTLQETQYF. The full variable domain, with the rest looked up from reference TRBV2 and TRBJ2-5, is EPEVTQTPSHQVTQMGQEVILRCVPISNHLYFYWYRQILGQKVEFLVSFYNNEISEKSEIFDDQFSVERPDGSNFTLKIRSTKLEDSAMYFCASLADGTLQETQYFGPGTRLLVL.

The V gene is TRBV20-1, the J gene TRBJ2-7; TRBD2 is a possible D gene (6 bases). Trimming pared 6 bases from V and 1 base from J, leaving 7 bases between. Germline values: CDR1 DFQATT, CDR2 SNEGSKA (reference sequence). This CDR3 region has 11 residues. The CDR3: CSAAGSYEQYF. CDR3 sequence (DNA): TGCAGTGCCGCGGGGTCCTACGAGCAGTACTTC.

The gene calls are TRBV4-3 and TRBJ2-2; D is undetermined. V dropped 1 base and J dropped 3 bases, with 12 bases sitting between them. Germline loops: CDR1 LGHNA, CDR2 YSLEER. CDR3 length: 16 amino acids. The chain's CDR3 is CASSQGQKGDTGELFF. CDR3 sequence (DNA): TGCGCCAGCAGCCAAGGGCAAAAGGGTGACACCGGGGAGCTGTTTTTT.

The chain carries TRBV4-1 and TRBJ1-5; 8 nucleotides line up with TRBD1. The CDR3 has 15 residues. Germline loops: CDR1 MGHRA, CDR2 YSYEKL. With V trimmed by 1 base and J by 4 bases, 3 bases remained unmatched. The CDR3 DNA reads TGCGCCAGCAGCCAAGGAGGACAGGGTAATCAGCCCCAGCATTTT. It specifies CASSQGGQGNQPQHF.

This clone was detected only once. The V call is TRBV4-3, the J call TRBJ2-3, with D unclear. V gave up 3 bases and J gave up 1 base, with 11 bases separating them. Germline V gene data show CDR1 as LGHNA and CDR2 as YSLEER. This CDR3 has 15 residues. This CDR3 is CASSQPSRGTDTQYF. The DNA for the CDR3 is TGCGCCAGCAGCCAGCCCTCACGGGGCACAGATACGCAGTATTTT.

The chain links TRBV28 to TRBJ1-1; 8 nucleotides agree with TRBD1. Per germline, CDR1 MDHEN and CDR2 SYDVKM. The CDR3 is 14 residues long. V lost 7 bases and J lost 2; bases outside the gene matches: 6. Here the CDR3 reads CASTRTGINTEAFF. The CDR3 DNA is TGTGCCAGCACTCGGACAGGGATTAACACTGAAGCTTTCTTT.

The CDR3 sequence: CASSQIEVLGTEAFF. The CDR3 DNA reads as TGTGCCAGCAGCCAAATAGAAGTTTTGGGCACTGAAGCTTTCTTT. This sequence joins TRBV4-2 and TRBJ1-1; D gene unclear. The CDR3 runs 15 residues. Trimming pared 2 bases from V and 4 bases from J, leaving 14 bases between. Germline V gives CDR1 LGHNA, CDR2 YNFKEQ.

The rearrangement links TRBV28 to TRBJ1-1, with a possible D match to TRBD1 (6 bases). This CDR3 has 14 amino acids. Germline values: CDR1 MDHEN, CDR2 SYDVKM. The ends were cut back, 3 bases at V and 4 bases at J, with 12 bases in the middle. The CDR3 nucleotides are TGTGCCAGCAGTTTCACAGGGTCGACCACTGAAGCTTTCTTT. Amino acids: CASSFTGSTTEAFF.

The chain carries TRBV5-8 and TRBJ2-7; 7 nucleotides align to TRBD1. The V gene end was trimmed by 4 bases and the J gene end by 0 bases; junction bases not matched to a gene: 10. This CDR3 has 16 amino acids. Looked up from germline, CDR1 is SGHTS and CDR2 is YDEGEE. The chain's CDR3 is CASSRGQVKGSYEQYF. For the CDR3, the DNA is TGTGCCAGCAGCCGTGGACAGGTGAAAGGCTCCTACGAGCAGTACTTC.

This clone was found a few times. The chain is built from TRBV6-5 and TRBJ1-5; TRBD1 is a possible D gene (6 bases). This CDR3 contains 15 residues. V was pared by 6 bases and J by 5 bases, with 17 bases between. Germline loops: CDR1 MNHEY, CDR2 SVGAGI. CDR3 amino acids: CASRLGGLGDQPQHF. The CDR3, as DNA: TGTGCCAGCAGGTTGGGGGGCCTGGGTGATCAGCCCCAGCATTTT.

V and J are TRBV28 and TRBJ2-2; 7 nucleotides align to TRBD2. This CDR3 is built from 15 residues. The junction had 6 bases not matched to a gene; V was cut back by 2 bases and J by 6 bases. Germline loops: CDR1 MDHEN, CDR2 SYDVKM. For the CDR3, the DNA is TGTGCCAGCAGTTTAGACCCGGGGAGGGCCGGGGAGCTGTTTTTT. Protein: CASSLDPGRAGELFF.

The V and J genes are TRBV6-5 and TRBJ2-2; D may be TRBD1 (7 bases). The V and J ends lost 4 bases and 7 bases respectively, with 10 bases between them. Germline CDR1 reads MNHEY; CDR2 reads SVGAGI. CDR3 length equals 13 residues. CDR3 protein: CASSSQGGGELFF. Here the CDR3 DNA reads TGTGCCAGCAGTTCCCAGGGGGGCGGGGAGCTGTTTTTT.

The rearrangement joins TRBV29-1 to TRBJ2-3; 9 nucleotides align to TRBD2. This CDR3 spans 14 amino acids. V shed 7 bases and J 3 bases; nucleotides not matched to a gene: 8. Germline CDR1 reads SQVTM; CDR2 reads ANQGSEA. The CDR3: CSATLAGLTDTQYF. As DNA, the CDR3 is TGCAGCGCCACCCTAGCGGGGTTAACAGATACGCAGTATTTT.

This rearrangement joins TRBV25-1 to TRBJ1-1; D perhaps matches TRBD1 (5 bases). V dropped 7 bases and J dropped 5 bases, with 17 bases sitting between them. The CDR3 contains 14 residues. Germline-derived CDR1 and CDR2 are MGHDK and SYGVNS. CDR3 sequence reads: CASIRGGVGTEAFF. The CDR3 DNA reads TGTGCCAGCATCCGCGGAGGGGTTGGTACTGAAGCTTTCTTT.

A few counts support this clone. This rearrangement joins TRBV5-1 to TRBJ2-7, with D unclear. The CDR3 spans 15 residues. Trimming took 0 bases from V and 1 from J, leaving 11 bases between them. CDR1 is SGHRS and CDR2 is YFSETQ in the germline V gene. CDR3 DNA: TGCGCCAGCAGCTTGGCCGACGTTGGTTCCTACGAGCAGTACTTC. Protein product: CASSLADVGSYEQYF.

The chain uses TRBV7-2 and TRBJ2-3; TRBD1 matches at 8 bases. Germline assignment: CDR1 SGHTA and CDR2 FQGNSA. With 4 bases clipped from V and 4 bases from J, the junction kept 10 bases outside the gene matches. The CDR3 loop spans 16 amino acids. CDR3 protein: CASSYPGTGWADTQYF. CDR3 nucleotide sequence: TGTGCCAGCAGCTATCCCGGGACAGGTTGGGCAGATACGCAGTATTTT.

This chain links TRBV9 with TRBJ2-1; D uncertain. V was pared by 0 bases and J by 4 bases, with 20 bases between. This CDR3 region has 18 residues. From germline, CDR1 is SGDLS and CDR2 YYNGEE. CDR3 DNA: TGTGCCAGCAGCGTAGCTACGGCTACTAAAGACCGATACAATGAGCAGTTCTTC. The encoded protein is CASSVATATKDRYNEQFF. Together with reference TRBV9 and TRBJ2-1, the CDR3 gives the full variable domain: DSGVTQTPKHLITATGQRVTLRCSPRSGDLSVYWYQQSLDQGLQFLIQYYNGEERAKGNILERFSAQQFPDLHSELNLSSLELGDSALYFCASSVATATKDRYNEQFFGPGTRLTVL.

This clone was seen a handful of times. The CDR3 reads CASSLARAYEQYF. DNA of the CDR3: TGTGCCAGCAGCTTAGCACGGGCCTACGAGCAGTACTTC. The chain links TRBV7-2 to TRBJ2-7; D is undetermined. Trimming took off 0 bases at V and 2 bases at J, with 5 bases between the two ends. The germline gives CDR1 SGHTA, CDR2 FQGNSA. The CDR3 length is 13 residues.

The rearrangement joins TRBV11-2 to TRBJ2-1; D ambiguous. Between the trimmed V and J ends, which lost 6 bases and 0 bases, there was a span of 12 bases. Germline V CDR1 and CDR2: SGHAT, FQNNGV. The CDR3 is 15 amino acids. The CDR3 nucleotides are TGTGCCAGCAGTCATGGACGAAGCTCCTACAATGAGCAGTTCTTC. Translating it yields CASSHGRSSYNEQFF.

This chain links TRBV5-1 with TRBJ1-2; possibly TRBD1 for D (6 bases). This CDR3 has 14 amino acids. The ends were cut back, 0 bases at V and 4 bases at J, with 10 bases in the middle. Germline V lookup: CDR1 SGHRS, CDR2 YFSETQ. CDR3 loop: CASSLGQAIYGYTF. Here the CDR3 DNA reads TGCGCCAGCAGCTTGGGACAGGCTATCTATGGCTACACCTTC.

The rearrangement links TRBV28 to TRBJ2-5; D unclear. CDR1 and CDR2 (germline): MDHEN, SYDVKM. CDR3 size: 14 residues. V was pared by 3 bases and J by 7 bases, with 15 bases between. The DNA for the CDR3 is TGTGCCAGCAGTTTCCCGGAACGGCCGGGGACCCAGTACTTC. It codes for CASSFPERPGTQYF.